This T cell receptor beta chain was sequenced in a study of response to subunit inactivated influenza vaccine (dated by TCRdb to 2017 to 2018). With regard to the full study: To follow how T cells responded to a trivalent subunit inactivated influenza vaccine, the researchers relied on deep quantitative profiling of the T cell receptor repertoire.

Based on the germline V gene, the CDR1 and CDR2 sequences are SGHRS and YFSETQ. The V and J ends are trimmed by 4 bases and 0 bases, leaving 20 bases between them. CDR3 length: 18 amino acids, cysteine to phenylalanine. Solely the CDR3 DNA is kept, with 54 bases framed from the first base. Library method: RT-PCR. Reads for this sample came from an Illumina HiSeq 2500. Using fastp trimming at Q25 and MiXCR clonotype assembly, TCRdb reanalyzed the public sequencing data and kept in-frame beta chains. A single entry per CDR3 protein holds the most common genes and DNA from its merged rows. This sample is represented by roughly 700,000 distinct CDR3 sequences; 15% to 19% of them were singletons. Under 14% of the sample goes to the ten largest clones. The paper's findings and limits, for the study overall: It was suggested by the authors that each seasonal influenza vaccination may recruit only a limited number of new T cells.

This clonotype was recorded a few times. This clone's antigen is unknown. There are no base qualities to consult, and no much larger clone falls within one base. Specimen: PBMCs from blood, collected 11 to 12 days after vaccination. The sequence joins TRBV5-1 to TRBJ2-1; the D gene is tentatively TRBD1 or TRBD2, each matching 5 bases. This sequence originates from a man between 50 and 59 years old who received an inactivated influenza vaccine. Donor details come from another sample of the same person, matched by shared clones. The nucleotides read TGCGCCAGCAGCCCCGGGACCGGCTTAACTTTCTCCTACAATGAGCAGTTCTTC. Translated, this is CASSPGTGLTFSYNEQFF.